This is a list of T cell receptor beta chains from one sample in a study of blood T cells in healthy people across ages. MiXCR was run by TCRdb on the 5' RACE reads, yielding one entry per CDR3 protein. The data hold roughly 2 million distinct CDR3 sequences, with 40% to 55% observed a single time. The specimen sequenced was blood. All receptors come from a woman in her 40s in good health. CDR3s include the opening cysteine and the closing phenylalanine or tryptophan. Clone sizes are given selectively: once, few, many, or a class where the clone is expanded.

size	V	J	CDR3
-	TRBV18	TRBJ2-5	CASSPVQRGGRETQYF
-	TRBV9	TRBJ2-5	CASSVWGQTQETQYF
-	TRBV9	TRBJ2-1	CASSVSSGGAVNEQFF
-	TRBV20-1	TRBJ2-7	CSARDRGEPSSYEQYF
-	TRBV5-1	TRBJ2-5	CASSSSGQGVGETQYF
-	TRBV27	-	CASSLRGEGEQYF
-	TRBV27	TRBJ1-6	CASSLSSARGGSPLHF
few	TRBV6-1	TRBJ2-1	CASSRTTGNEQFF
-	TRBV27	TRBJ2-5	CASRPRATGGQETQYF
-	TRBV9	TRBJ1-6	CASSVAGGSVNSPLHF
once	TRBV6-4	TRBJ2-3	CASSNQNTDTQYF
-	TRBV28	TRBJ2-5	CASSSYMETQYF
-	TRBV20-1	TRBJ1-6	CSVDGQANSPLHF